The 3 T cell receptor beta chains in this list originate from one sample, sequenced in a study of cytomegalovirus exposure and HLA in healthy donors. PCR employed 60 Vbeta and 13 Jbeta primers. Assay: immunoSEQ multiplex PCR; the TCRdb copy retains only in-frame clones and omits some. This sample carries almost 200,000 clones, around 81% of them seen once, and the ten largest clones take less than 2%. Sequencing was performed on PBMCs. All receptors derive from a young man in good health and CMV-seronegative.

In nucleotides, the CDR3 is TGTGCCAGCAGCTTAGTGCAGGATCCAACCTACGAGCAGTACTTC. As protein: CASSLVQDPTYEQYF. This chain uses TRBV7-9 with TRBJ2-7; D ambiguous. The V end was cut by 1 base, the J end by 2 bases, with 12 bases between. There are 15 residues in the CDR3. Germline values: CDR1 SEHNR, CDR2 FQNEAQ (reference sequence).

The chain links TRBV5-1 to TRBJ2-7; the D is unclear. Per germline, CDR1 SGHRS and CDR2 YFSETQ. V was shortened by 4 bases and J by 2 bases, with 7 bases between the two germline ends. The CDR3 has 12 amino acids. The CDR3 DNA reads TGCGCCAGCAGCACAGACGCCTACGAGCAGTACTTC. Translated, it gives CASSTDAYEQYF.

The rearrangement uses TRBV5-5 and TRBJ1-5; 7 nucleotides align to TRBD1. Germline V lookup: CDR1 SGHKS, CDR2 YYEKEE (reference sequence). This CDR3 comprises 16 residues. Trimming cost V 4 bases and J 2 bases; bases outside gene matches: 9. CDR3 nucleotides: TGTGCCAGCAGCCCAACAGGGGCCGGGGGCAATCAGCCCCAGCATTTT. It translates to CASSPTGAGGNQPQHF.